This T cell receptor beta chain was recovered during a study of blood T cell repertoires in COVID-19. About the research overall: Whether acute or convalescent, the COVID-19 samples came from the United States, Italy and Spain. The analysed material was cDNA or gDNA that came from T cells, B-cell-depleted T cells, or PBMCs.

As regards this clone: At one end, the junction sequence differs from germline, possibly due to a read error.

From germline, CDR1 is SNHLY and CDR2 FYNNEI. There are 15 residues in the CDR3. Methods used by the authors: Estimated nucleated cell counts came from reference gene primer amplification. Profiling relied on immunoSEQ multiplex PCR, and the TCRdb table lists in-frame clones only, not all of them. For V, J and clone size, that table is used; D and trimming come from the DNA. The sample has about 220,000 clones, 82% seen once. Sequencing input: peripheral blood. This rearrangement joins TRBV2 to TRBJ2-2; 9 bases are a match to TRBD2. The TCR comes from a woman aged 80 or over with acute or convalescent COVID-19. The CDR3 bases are TGTGCCAGCAAGGTAGCGGGGGCAAACATCGGGGAGCTGTTTTTT. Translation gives CASKVAGANIGELFF.